Included here is one T cell receptor beta chain sequence, with context. Antigen specificity is unknown. This CDR3 has 15 residues. Between the trimmed V and J ends, which lost 8 bases and 4 bases, there was a span of 19 bases. Germline V gene lookup returns CDR1 MNHEY and CDR2 SVGAGI. This PCR relied on a set of 60 Vbeta primers and 13 Jbeta primers. Clones were sequenced by immunoSEQ multiplex PCR, and TCRdb holds only the in-frame ones, with some missing. In the table there are some 190,000 clones, over 70% of which are singletons. This record belongs to a study of cytomegalovirus exposure and HLA in healthy donors. General study findings and limits: Upon later analysis, HLA-associated TCR beta chains proved more clonally expanded than other, equally common chains. Some TCR beta chains (164 of them) were listed as cytomegalovirus-associated.

This chain connects TRBV6-5 to TRBJ2-3; D is possibly TRBD2 (6 bases). Sequenced sample: PBMCs. The TCR comes from a young man in good health and CMV-seronegative. CDR3 DNA: TGTGCCAGCGGACACGGCTCGGGGGATTCAGATACGCAGTATTTT. Translation: CASGHGSGDSDTQYF.